The clone carrying this T cell receptor beta chain was seen a handful of times. Its specificity is unknown. MiXCR, run by TCRdb on the RACE reads, gives a single entry per CDR3 protein. The sample carries around 150,000 distinct CDR3 sequences, roughly 15% recorded once. Specified time point: patch test 1, 2 weeks after DPC sensitization. Documented treatment: therapeutic diphenylcyclopropenone sensitization with weekly scalp DPC. The entry originates in a study of human T cells and chemical hapten exposure. Study as a whole: Scalp application of diphenylcyclopropenone was performed weekly in patients across the entire roughly 25-week study. Findings and limits, study-wide: Patch test score showed a positive correlation with PT1 expanded TCR counts. The study found expanded TCRs formed significantly more large CDR3 similarity clusters than controls.

Trimming removed 2 bases at V and 5 bases at J, with 15 bases between. Germline CDR1 MNHEY, CDR2 SVGAGI. The CDR3 covers 15 residues. The origin of this receptor is a woman aged 25 to 39 with alopecia areata. Some clones in this sample may be carry-over from other donors' samples. V and J are TRBV6-5 and TRBJ2-5; possible D gene TRBD1, 5 bases. Sequenced here: whole blood, sampled in connection with sensitization to the hapten diphenylcyclopropenone (DPC). The CDR3 sequence is CASSYGNIKGETQYF. CDR3 nucleotide sequence: TGTGCCAGCAGTTACGGGAATATCAAGGGGGAGACCCAGTACTTC.